Below, 23 T cell receptor beta chains from the same sample are listed, as sequenced in a study of CD8 T cells in ankylosing spondylitis. Each CDR3 protein gets one entry after TCRdb re-called the 5' RACE reads with MiXCR. The sample records around 300,000 distinct CDR3 sequences, 11% being singletons. Sequences were obtained from blood, either unsorted or a sorted T cell fraction (not recorded which). The source is a female donor with ankylosing spondylitis or in good health (not recorded which).

This clonotype was seen only a few times. This chain links TRBV12-3 or TRBV12-4 with TRBJ2-1, with D possibly matching TRBD2 (5 bases). The CDR3 is made up of 12 amino acids. Trimming pared 7 bases from V and 9 bases from J, leaving 13 bases between. The CDR3 region has the DNA TGTGCCAGCACTCCCGGGGTGCCTGAGCAGTTCTTC. Amino acids: CASTPGVPEQFF.

This clonotype occurred many times. This chain connects TRBV28 to TRBJ2-7; D remains unclear. The CDR3 is 14 residues long. From germline, CDR1 is MDHEN and CDR2 SYDVKM. V was shortened by 5 bases and J by 2 bases, with 13 bases between the two germline ends. This CDR3 is CASSSQEITYEQYF. The CDR3 nucleotides are TGTGCCAGCAGTAGCCAGGAGATTACCTACGAGCAGTACTTC. Full variable domain (remainder filled in from reference TRBV28 and TRBJ2-7): DVKVTQSSRYLVKRTGEKVFLECVQDMDHENMFWYRQDPGLGLRLIYFSYDVKMKEKGDIPEGYSVSREKKERFSLILESASTNQTSMYLCASSSQEITYEQYFGPGTRLTVT.

This clonotype was recorded many times. The chain is built from TRBV20-1 and TRBJ2-2; D may be TRBD2 (6 bases). Germline V CDR1 and CDR2: DFQATT, SNEGSKA (reference sequence). The V gene lost 4 bases and the J gene lost 6 bases, with 21 bases spanning the gap. This CDR3 region has 16 residues. DNA of the CDR3: TGCAGTGCTATTTCCTTGGGGGGTCTACCGTCCGGGGAGCTGTTTTTT. It specifies CSAISLGGLPSGELFF.

At least ten counts were recorded for this clonotype. The chain uses TRBV7-2 and TRBJ2-3, with D possibly TRBD1 on 5 matching bases. Per germline, CDR1 SGHTA and CDR2 FQGNSA. The CDR3 length is 12 residues. With 5 bases removed from V and 10 bases from J, the gap between germline ends came to 13 bases. CDR3 loop: CASSTDSRAQYF. In nucleotides, the CDR3 is TGTGCCAGCAGCACCGACAGTCGTGCGCAGTATTTT.

This clonotype has more than one count but fewer than ten. The gene calls are TRBV7-2 and TRBJ2-5; D ambiguous. Germline V CDR1 and CDR2: SGHTA, FQGNSA. The CDR3 loop spans 13 amino acids. Trimming left V 2 bases short and J 4 bases short, with 8 bases between. CDR3 DNA sequence: TGTGCCAGCAGCTTACCGACGGGAGAGACCCAGTACTTC. This sequence encodes CASSLPTGETQYF.

This clonotype was found many times. This CDR3 is CSARPGGEKLFF. As DNA, the CDR3 is TGCAGTGCTAGGCCCGGGGGTGAAAAACTGTTTTTT. The chain joins TRBV20-1 to TRBJ1-4, with D possibly being TRBD1 (5 bases). The CDR3 consists of 12 residues. From germline, CDR1 is DFQATT and CDR2 SNEGSKA (reference sequence). Trimming removed 3 bases from V and 7 bases from J, with 9 bases in between.

This clonotype showed up just a few times. An end of the junction differs from the germline gene, which may be a read error. The CDR3 nucleotides are TGTGCCAGCAGCTTAGGGACAGGCGCTGTTCACTTC. It is translated as CASSLGTGAVHF. This chain links TRBV7-9 with TRBJ2-7, with TRBD1 identical over 7 bases. Germline V gene lookup returns CDR1 SEHNR and CDR2 FQNEAQ (reference sequence). This CDR3 has 12 amino acids.

The chain carries TRBV5-1 and TRBJ1-2; D possibly corresponds to TRBD1 (5 bases). Trimming pared 4 bases from V and 2 bases from J, leaving 12 bases between. CDR1 and CDR2 from the germline V gene are SGHRS and YFSETQ. The CDR3 spans 14 residues. CDR3 coding DNA: TGCGCCAGCAGCCCTACGACAGTGAACTATGGCTACACCTTC. Protein sequence: CASSPTTVNYGYTF.

Ten or more counts support this clonotype. The CDR3 nucleotides are TGTGCCATCAGTCCCAAAACCGGACAGGGGGCCACTGAAGCTTTCTTT. It is translated as CAISPKTGQGATEAFF. The J gene is TRBJ1-1, the V gene TRBV10-3; TRBD1 agrees at 11 bases. Germline trimming cut 5 bases from V and 4 bases from J; bases unmatched to any gene: 9. CDR3 length: 16 amino acids. In germline, CDR1 is ENHRY, CDR2 SYGVKD.

This clonotype was seen many times. V and J are TRBV20-1 and TRBJ1-2, with TRBD1 as a possible D gene (5 bases). Germline CDR1 reads DFQATT; CDR2 reads SNEGSKA (reference sequence). V was trimmed by 0 bases and J by 5 bases, leaving 16 bases between them. There are 15 residues in the CDR3. CDR3 nucleotides: TGCAGTGCTAGAGATGATCCGGGGGTAGGGTATGGCTACACCTTC. Translating gives CSARDDPGVGYGYTF.

This clonotype was counted many times. The genes are TRBV11-2 and TRBJ1-2; no clear D. CDR1 is SGHAT and CDR2 is FQNNGV in the germline V gene. Trimming cost V 5 bases and J 8 bases, with 18 bases left between them. The length of the CDR3 is 14 residues. The DNA for the CDR3 is TGTGCCAGCAGCCCGTCGACTGGCCCGAGGGGCTACACCTTC. Its translation is CASSPSTGPRGYTF.

This clonotype showed up many times. The rearrangement links TRBV4-3 to TRBJ2-6; 11 bases align to TRBD1. The CDR3 length is 20 residues. Germline V gene data show CDR1 as LGHNA and CDR2 as YSLEER. V shed 0 bases and J 0 bases; nucleotides not matched to a gene: 7. This CDR3 reads CASSQDGDRGFLSGANVLTF. In DNA form, the CDR3 reads TGCGCCAGCAGCCAAGATGGGGACAGGGGGTTCCTCTCTGGGGCCAACGTCCTGACTTTC.

This clonotype was seen at least ten times. The rearrangement links TRBV12-3 or TRBV12-4 to TRBJ1-5; a weak D match, TRBD1 (6 bases). CDR3 length: 13 residues. Between the trimmed V and J ends, which lost 5 bases and 4 bases, there was a span of 9 bases. The CDR3, as DNA: TGTGCCAGCAGTCGGACAGAGAATCAGCCCCAGCATTTT. Protein product: CASSRTENQPQHF.

The CDR3 here is CASSQGLAGLADTQYF. The CDR3 DNA follows: TGTGCCAGCAGCCAAGGACTAGCAGGGTTGGCAGATACGCAGTATTTT. J is TRBJ2-3 and V is TRBV14; the match to TRBD2 covers 7 bases. Germline assignment: CDR1 SGHDN and CDR2 FVKESK. CDR3 length: 16 amino acids. V shed 1 base and J 4 bases; nucleotides not matched to a gene: 8.

The table lists this clonotype with many counts. V gene TRBV20-1 combines with J gene TRBJ2-7, with TRBD2 matching 9 bases. Germline V gene data show CDR1 as DFQATT and CDR2 as SNEGSKA (reference sequence). Unmatched junction bases numbered 10, after V lost 4 bases and J lost 6 bases. The CDR3 is 14 amino acids. This chain's CDR3 is CSATLQRGVFEQYF. DNA of the CDR3: TGCAGTGCTACCCTACAGCGGGGGGTTTTCGAGCAGTACTTC.

This chain connects TRBV9 to TRBJ1-3, with TRBD1 as a possible D gene (6 bases). Trimming cost V 4 bases and J 6 bases, with 17 bases left between them. Germline V lookup: CDR1 SGDLS, CDR2 YYNGEE. This CDR3 is built from 15 residues. The CDR3 nucleotides are TGTGCCAGCAGCTCCACTGCTCAGGGGAAAAACACCATATATTTT. It translates to CASSSTAQGKNTIYF.

The CDR3 DNA reads as TGCGCCAGCAGCTTGGTGGCGGGAGCGGTCGGGGAGCTGTTTTTT. It encodes CASSLVAGAVGELFF. This sequence joins TRBV5-1 and TRBJ2-2; 7 bases fit TRBD2. V lost 0 bases to trimming and J lost 7 bases; unmatched junction nucleotides: 6. The germline V gene encodes CDR1 SGHRS and CDR2 YFSETQ. This CDR3 region has 15 residues.

This clonotype was seen repeatedly, ten times or more. The chain links TRBV6-1 to TRBJ2-7; D remains unclear. Trimming stripped 8 bases from V and 6 bases from J, with 17 bases between. Germline assignment: CDR1 MNHNS and CDR2 SASEGT. The CDR3 length is 13 residues. The CDR3: CASAPQILGEQYF. CDR3 DNA sequence: TGTGCCAGCGCCCCACAGATCCTAGGCGAGCAGTACTTC.

Concerning this clonotype: Compared with germline, one end of the junction differs, possibly owing to a read error. The chain links TRBV7-9 to TRBJ2-2, with 10 bases lining up with TRBD1. The CDR3 is 16 amino acids. Germline CDR1 and CDR2: SEHNR and FQNEAQ (reference sequence). CDR3 nucleotide sequence: TGTGTCAGCAGCGATCGGGACAGGGGTCATACCGGGGAGCTGTTTTTT. Translated: CVSSDRDRGHTGELFF.

V is TRBV27 and J is TRBJ2-4, with D uncertain. Per the germline V gene, CDR1 is MNHEY and CDR2 is SMNVEV (reference sequence). This CDR3 spans 15 amino acids. V was cut by 4 bases and J by 3 bases, with 13 bases left in between. The CDR3 loop is CASSSPTGSKNIQYF. DNA for the CDR3: TGTGCCAGCAGTTCCCCCACGGGTAGCAAAAACATTCAGTACTTC.

This chain links TRBV7-9 with TRBJ1-1; D is possibly TRBD1 (5 bases). Germline V gene sequence: CDR1 SEHNR, CDR2 FQNEAQ (reference sequence). Trimming pared 1 base from V and 5 bases from J, leaving 11 bases between. This CDR3 comprises 14 residues. The CDR3 region has the DNA TGTGCCAGCAGCTTAGTTGACAGAAGGACTGAAGCTTTCTTT. This codes for CASSLVDRRTEAFF.

Turning to this clonotype: With a much larger clone just one base away, this may be a read error. The CDR3 is CSATVLAGVSTDTQYF. CDR3 sequence (DNA): TGCAGTGCTACAGTACTAGCGGGTGTGAGCACAGATACGCAGTATTTT. The chain recombines TRBV20-1 with TRBJ2-3; 9 bases are a match to TRBD2. The CDR3 is 16 amino acids. J lost 0 bases, V lost 4 bases, and 8 bases had no gene match. CDR1 and CDR2 from the germline V gene are DFQATT and SNEGSKA (reference sequence).

This clonotype was counted many times. The rearrangement uses TRBV7-2 and TRBJ2-2, with TRBD1 matching 9 bases. The germline gives CDR1 SGHTA, CDR2 FQGNSA. Losses at the gene ends were 5 bases for V and 3 bases for J; bases not matched to a gene: 4. This CDR3 comprises 15 residues. CDR3 bases: TGTGCCAGCAGCCGGGACAGGGTGGACACCGGGGAGCTGTTTTTT. It yields the protein CASSRDRVDTGELFF.